The 14 T cell receptor beta chains listed next were all sequenced from one sample in a study of T cells in Graves' hyperthyroidism and ophthalmopathy (dated by TCRdb to the late 2010s). Library preparation employed multiplex PCR. This sample was sequenced with an Illumina HiSeq 2000. TCR beta CDR3 regions were amplified from RNA transcripts. The TCR CDR3 was subjected to a first round of RT-PCR using the HTBI primer set and the Qiagen OneStep RT-PCR kit. The raw public reads went through TCRdb reprocessing: fastp at Q25, MiXCR clone calling, in-frame beta chains kept. Rows with one shared CDR3 protein collapse into an entry with the most common genes and DNA. The sample records about 110,000 distinct CDR3 sequences, approximately 15% of which are singletons. The ten largest clones capture around 42% of the sample. The sequencing sample was made of blood. Receptor source: a woman aged 45-60 years with Graves' hyperthyroidism.

This clonotype was observed a few times. CDR3 DNA sequence: TGTGCCAGCAGCTACCAGGTGGCAGATACGCAGTATTTT. Its translation is CASSYQVADTQYF. The rearrangement uses TRBV7-3 and TRBJ2-3; D gene unclear. Germline V gene lookup returns CDR1 SGHTA and CDR2 FQGTGA. The V end was cut by 4 bases, the J end by 4 bases, with 9 bases between. CDR3 length: 13 amino acids.

V and J are TRBV7-2 and TRBJ1-2; tentative D call: TRBD1 (6 bases). The germline V and J ends were trimmed by 6 bases and 8 bases, with 13 bases remaining between them. In germline, CDR1 is SGHTA, CDR2 FQGNSA. This CDR3 is 12 amino acids long. CDR3 sequence reads: CASRNTGSGYTF. The CDR3 DNA reads as TGTGCCAGCAGAAATACAGGGTCCGGCTACACCTTC.

V usage is TRBV27 and J usage is TRBJ1-1; tentative D call: TRBD1 (6 bases). Germline V gives CDR1 MNHEY, CDR2 SMNVEV (reference sequence). V gave up 0 bases and J gave up 0 bases, with 8 bases separating them. The CDR3 totals 15 residues. CDR3 amino acids: CASSLSQGMNTEAFF. CDR3 DNA: TGTGCCAGCAGTTTATCCCAGGGGATGAACACTGAAGCTTTCTTT.

This clonotype has only a few counts. The chain recombines TRBV9 with TRBJ2-7, with D perhaps matching TRBD2 (5 bases). The CDR3 runs to 15 residues. Trimming stripped 4 bases from V and 0 bases from J, with 14 bases between. The germline V gene has CDR1 SGDLS and CDR2 YYNGEE. This CDR3 is CASSPQPGSSYEQYF. The DNA for the CDR3 is TGTGCCAGCAGCCCGCAGCCGGGGAGCTCCTACGAGCAGTACTTC.

Many counts were recorded for this clonotype. This chain joins TRBV5-1 and TRBJ2-1, with 9 bases aligning to TRBD1. V lost 1 base, J lost 6 bases, and 2 bases stayed unmatched. The germline V gene encodes CDR1 SGHRS and CDR2 YFSETQ. CDR3 length: 14 residues. CDR3 in DNA: TGCGCCAGCAGCTTGTGGACAGGGGTCAATGAGCAGTTCTTC. This sequence encodes CASSLWTGVNEQFF. The variable domain in full, completed from reference TRBV5-1 and TRBJ2-1, reads KAGVTQTPRYLIKTRGQQVTLSCSPISGHRSVSWYQQTPGQGLQFLFEYFSETQRNKGNFPGRFSGRQFSNSRSEMNVSTLELGDSALYLCASSLWTGVNEQFFGPGTRLTVL.

This clonotype was seen many times. The rearrangement joins TRBV7-9 to TRBJ2-1; the D gene could be TRBD1 or TRBD2 (6 bases each). V shed 9 bases and J shed 8 bases, with 17 bases lying between them. The germline gives CDR1 SEHNR, CDR2 FQNEAQ (reference sequence). There are 13 residues in the CDR3. Here the CDR3 reads CARSGDPGDEQFF. The CDR3 bases are TGTGCCAGGTCAGGGGACCCGGGGGATGAGCAGTTCTTC.

Many counts were recorded for this clonotype. The V call is TRBV12-3 or TRBV12-4, the J call TRBJ2-1, with 7 positions matching TRBD1. There are 15 residues in the CDR3. Losses at the gene ends were 6 bases for V and 0 bases for J; bases not matched to a gene: 5. Written as DNA, the CDR3 is TGTGCCAGCAGACGGGACAGAAGCTCCTACAATGAGCAGTTCTTC. Amino acid sequence: CASRRDRSSYNEQFF.

This clonotype was recorded many times. The CDR3 protein is CASSFKAGGGPGYNEQFF. For the CDR3, the DNA is TGTGCCAGCAGCTTTAAAGCGGGAGGGGGGCCCGGTTACAATGAGCAGTTCTTC. The chain recombines TRBV7-9 with TRBJ2-1, with 10 bases aligning to TRBD2. CDR3 length equals 18 residues. Per germline, CDR1 SEHNR and CDR2 FQNEAQ (reference sequence). Unmatched junction bases numbered 12, after V lost 3 bases and J lost 4 bases.

This clonotype was recorded many times. The gene calls are TRBV20-1 and TRBJ1-2; 10 positions agree with TRBD1. V lost 2 bases and J lost 8; bases outside the gene matches: 5. This CDR3 contains 13 residues. CDR1 and CDR2 from the germline V gene are DFQATT and SNEGSKA (reference sequence). The DNA for the CDR3 is TGCAGTGCTAGACGAGGACAGGGGGAAGGCTACACCTTC. As protein: CSARRGQGEGYTF.

This clonotype has at least ten counts. The DNA of the CDR3 is TGTGCCAGCAGTTCGGGATTCAATGAGCAGTTCTTC. Translated: CASSSGFNEQFF. The chain links TRBV12-3 or TRBV12-4 to TRBJ2-1; perhaps TRBD2 as D (5 bases). This CDR3 has 12 amino acids. V gave up 4 bases and J gave up 6 bases, with 7 bases separating them.

This clonotype was observed at least ten times. The rearrangement joins TRBV10-3 to TRBJ2-1; the D gene is possibly TRBD1 (5 bases). CDR3 length: 13 amino acids. V shed 3 bases and J shed 4 bases, with 7 bases lying between them. Germline V gene data show CDR1 as ENHRY and CDR2 as SYGVKD. The CDR3 nucleotides read TGTGCCATCAGTGAACGACAGTACAATGAGCAGTTCTTC. It translates to CAISERQYNEQFF.

This clonotype was detected ten times or more. J is TRBJ2-3 and V is TRBV6-1, with D tentatively TRBD2 (6 bases). This CDR3 has 16 amino acids. Trimming left V 6 bases short and J 2 bases short, with 18 bases between. Germline V gene data show CDR1 as MNHNS and CDR2 as SASEGT. The CDR3 sequence is CASRLIAERITDTQYF. The CDR3 coding sequence is TGTGCCAGCAGACTCATAGCGGAGAGAATCACAGATACGCAGTATTTT.

This clonotype was observed a handful of times. The chain has TRBV9 and TRBJ2-7; no reliable D call. Germline CDR1 reads SGDLS; CDR2 reads YYNGEE. Trimming removed 3 bases at V and 0 bases at J, with 4 bases between. CDR3 length: 12 amino acids. CDR3 nucleotides: TGTGCCAGCAGCGATGACTCCTACGAGCAGTACTTC. Protein: CASSDDSYEQYF.

This clonotype was seen repeatedly, ten times or more. The chain has TRBV28 and TRBJ2-3, with D hard to call. The CDR3 is made up of 11 amino acids. CDR1 and CDR2 from the germline V gene are MDHEN and SYDVKM. The germline V and J ends were trimmed by 8 bases and 0 bases, with 3 bases remaining between them. The CDR3 loop reads CASRSTDTQYF. CDR3 nucleotides: TGTGCCAGCCGGAGCACAGATACGCAGTATTTT. The full variable domain, with the rest looked up from reference TRBV28 and TRBJ2-3, is DVKVTQSSRYLVKRTGEKVFLECVQDMDHENMFWYRQDPGLGLRLIYFSYDVKMKEKGDIPEGYSVSREKKERFSLILESASTNQTSMYLCASRSTDTQYFGPGTRLTVL.